Listed below are T cell receptor beta chains from one sample, sequenced in a study of blood T cell repertoires in COVID-19. Libraries were prepared by immunoSEQ multiplex PCR; TCRdb keeps only in-frame clonotypes and omits some of them. Here the sample spans 100,000 to 120,000 clones, 65% to 90% being singletons. The sample was peripheral blood. Receptors originate from a woman aged 55-75 years with acute or convalescent COVID-19. CDR3s leave out the opening cysteine and the closing phenylalanine or tryptophan.

V: TRBV9; CDR3: ASSPGGGARQETQY
V: TRBV5-6; CDR3: ASSLGSLAYEQY
V: TRBV7-2; CDR3: ASSSSEGSGNTIY
V: TRBV19; CDR3: ASSRQGGDTQY
V: TRBV10-3; CDR3: AISGGADGYEQY
V: TRBV30; CDR3: ASTSGGVTGELF
V: TRBV7-3; CDR3: ASSTSGGGTNTGELF
V: TRBV5-1; CDR3: ASRRETGYT
V: TRBV15; CDR3: ATSHPTNEKLF
V: TRBV30; CDR3: AWSVNGGVETQY
V: TRBV6-6; CDR3: ASSYSGEGSYT
V: TRBV19; CDR3: ASRPKGAGSNSPLH
V: TRBV30; CDR3: AWMRGYEQY
V: TRBV6-5; CDR3: ASSNRGGTPQH
V: TRBV7-2; CDR3: ASSFLTTNYGYT
V: TRBV6-2/TRBV6-3; CDR3: ASSYHRGLFNKNTGELF
V: TRBV28; CDR3: ASSILGHYGYT
V: TRBV15; CDR3: ATSRERGPELSNQPQH
V: TRBV2; CDR3: ASNKNTEAF
V: TRBV24-1; CDR3: ATSEAGTGELF
V: TRBV7-3; CDR3: ASSPGLAGGETQY
V: TRBV7-2; CDR3: ASSLSSRSYEQY
V: TRBV15; CDR3: ATSRNRGYEQY
V: TRBV4-1; CDR3: ASSHTQEPGGYT
V: TRBV7-2; CDR3: ASSIGTGTYGEQY
V: TRBV9; CDR3: ASSGYLGTGRSISYEQY
V: TRBV6-2/TRBV6-3; CDR3: ASRLAGVNEQF
V: TRBV5-1; CDR3: ASSYDQGLNTEAF
V: TRBV29-1; CDR3: SVEGARGATEAF
V: TRBV15; CDR3: ATSRDGGGERAF
V: TRBV2; CDR3: ASRQTSGGPSNEQF
V: TRBV28; CDR3: ASSLNGQGERPLH
V: TRBV5-1; CDR3: ASSFGTDEKLF
V: TRBV12-3/TRBV12-4; CDR3: ASSITGTQY
V: TRBV6-4; CDR3: ASRDWDRGDGYT
V: TRBV30; CDR3: AWGTGYTGELF
V: TRBV5-4; CDR3: ASSRTVETQY
V: TRBV3-1/TRBV3-2; CDR3: ASSHLQVSSPLH
V: TRBV28; CDR3: ASSSLTTMNTEAF